The source of this TCR beta chain is a study of T-cell memory formation after mild COVID-19. The study's findings and limits: Researchers could not confirm that second-wave clones peaking on day 37 targeted SARS-CoV-2. Cross-reactive memory apparently joined, as some responding clones appeared in pre-infection memory. Contracting clones from day 15 to 85 had balanced CD4/CD8; later expanders favoured CD4+. For contracting clones, CD4+ ones sat mainly in CM and EM, CD8+ in EMRA.

As regards this clonotype: The antigen remains unidentified.

TCRdb independently ran MiXCR on the 5' RACE reads; one entry per CDR3 protein. The data contain about 190,000 distinct CDR3 sequences, about a sixth of them singletons. The sequence derives from an adult woman who had mild COVID-19 (a few samples of this study predate the infection). Cell type and time point are not known. Specimen: PBMCs or a T cell subset sorted from them (not recorded which).

The DNA of the CDR3 is TGTGCCAGCAGTGCCCTTGGGAAGAAGGTGGCCTACGAGCAGTACTTC. Translation gives CASSALGKKVAYEQYF. The V gene is TRBV6-5, the J gene TRBJ2-7; the D is unclear. The CDR3 sequence is 16 residues long. Germline values: CDR1 MNHEY, CDR2 SVGAGI. Trimming pared 5 bases from V and 2 bases from J, leaving 19 bases between.